One and the same sample provided the 27 T cell receptor beta chains below, sequenced in a study of OX40 agonist ivuxolimab in advanced cancers. Here immunoSEQ multiplex PCR was the method, and the copy in TCRdb shows in-frame clones only, minus some. The sample contains some 95,000 clones, 92% of which appear only once. Source: CD4+ or CD8+ T cells sorted from blood, taken in a trial of the OX40 agonist ivuxolimab. Receptors were obtained from an adult with an advanced solid tumor such as melanoma, head and neck, liver or kidney cancer.

The chain employs TRBV10-3 and TRBJ1-1; D may be TRBD1 (5 bases). The CDR3 covers 12 residues. Trimming stripped 2 bases from V and 5 bases from J, with 6 bases between. Germline V lookup: CDR1 ENHRY, CDR2 SYGVKD. The CDR3 sequence is CAISERGTEAFF. Written as DNA, the CDR3 is TGTGCCATCAGTGAGAGGGGAACTGAAGCTTTCTTT.

This chain uses TRBV7-2 with TRBJ2-5, with TRBD2 matching 13 bases. Germline CDR1 and CDR2: SGHTA and FQGNSA. Losses at the gene ends were 3 bases for V and 2 bases for J; bases not matched to a gene: 6. The CDR3 is 17 amino acids. The CDR3: CASSFTSGREGQETQYF. CDR3 DNA: TGTGCCAGCAGCTTTACTAGCGGGAGGGAGGGACAAGAGACCCAGTACTTC.

The chain carries TRBV11-2 and TRBJ1-2; 7 nucleotides line up with TRBD1. V trimming: 2 bases; J trimming: 4 bases; junction bases outside the gene matches: 7. Germline V gives CDR1 SGHAT, CDR2 FQNNGV. The CDR3 consists of 15 residues. This CDR3 reads CASSLRGQPLYGYTF. The CDR3 DNA follows: TGTGCCAGCAGCTTAAGGGGACAGCCTCTCTATGGCTACACCTTC.

Comments on this clone: Different DNA sequences within this sample yield the same CDR3. The chain combines TRBV20-1 with TRBJ2-5, with 7 bases aligning to TRBD2. The CDR3 consists of 11 residues. Germline CDR1 and CDR2: DFQATT and SNEGSKA (reference sequence). Trimming removed 5 bases from V and 5 bases from J; junction bases left unmatched: 2. CDR3 protein: CSARAGETQYF. CDR3 nucleotide sequence: TGCAGTGCTCGAGCGGGGGAGACCCAGTACTTC.

As regards this clone: Mismatch with germline at one junction end may stem from a read error. The chain employs TRBV10-3 and TRBJ2-2, with D tentatively TRBD1 or TRBD2 (5 bases each). CDR1 is ENHRY and CDR2 is SYGVKD in the germline V gene. This CDR3 region has 16 residues. As DNA, the CDR3 is TGTGCCATCAGTGGGGACGCGTCCAGGAACGCCGGGGAGCTGTTTTTT. This sequence encodes CAISGDASRNAGELFF.

The chain employs TRBV6-5 and TRBJ1-6, with 7 bases that match TRBD1. J lost 7 bases, V lost 4 bases, and 4 bases had no gene match. Germline CDR1 is MNHEY and CDR2 is SVGAGI. This CDR3 comprises 14 residues. Here the CDR3 DNA reads TGTGCCAGCAGTTGGGACAGATGGAATTCACCCCTCCACTTT. Its protein product is CASSWDRWNSPLHF.

The sample holds one count of this clone. This sequence joins TRBV5-1 and TRBJ2-3; the match to TRBD2 covers 9 bases. The germline V gene encodes CDR1 SGHRS and CDR2 YFSETQ. V was pared by 4 bases and J by 1 base, with 4 bases of the junction left unmatched. The CDR3 runs to 15 residues. The CDR3 spells CASSQVAGGTDTQYF. DNA of the CDR3: TGCGCCAGCAGCCAGGTAGCGGGGGGCACAGATACGCAGTATTTT. Full variable domain (outside the CDR3, taken from reference TRBV5-1 and TRBJ2-3): KAGVTQTPRYLIKTRGQQVTLSCSPISGHRSVSWYQQTPGQGLQFLFEYFSETQRNKGNFPGRFSGRQFSNSRSEMNVSTLELGDSALYLCASSQVAGGTDTQYFGPGTRLTVL.

The rearrangement links TRBV6-5 to TRBJ2-1; D may correspond to TRBD1 or TRBD2 (5 bases each). The CDR3 is 13 amino acids. The germline gives CDR1 MNHEY, CDR2 SVGAGI. V was pared by 6 bases and J by 1 base, with 7 bases between. The CDR3 DNA is TGTGCCAGCAGCGGGGCGTCCTACAATGAGCAGTTCTTC. Its translation: CASSGASYNEQFF.

The V gene is TRBV5-8, the J gene TRBJ2-3; TRBD2 might be the D (6 bases). Trimming stripped 2 bases from V and 3 bases from J, with 13 bases between. The CDR3 runs to 15 residues. CDR1 is SGHTS and CDR2 is YDEGEE in the germline V gene. CDR3 loop: CASSFRGTSTDTQYF. CDR3 coding DNA: TGTGCCAGCAGCTTTCGGGGGACTTCGACAGATACGCAGTATTTT.

The chain uses TRBV6-1 and TRBJ1-2; tentative D call: TRBD1 (5 bases). CDR3 length: 12 amino acids. Trimming shortened V by 4 bases and J by 8 bases, and 11 bases separated the two germline ends. CDR1 is MNHNS and CDR2 is SASEGT in the germline V gene. CDR3: CASSVPKGGYTF. Written as DNA, the CDR3 is TGTGCCAGCAGTGTTCCTAAGGGGGGCTACACCTTC.

The rearrangement uses TRBV5-1 and TRBJ2-1; perhaps TRBD2 as D (5 bases). The CDR3 loop spans 15 amino acids. Deletions cut 7 bases from V and 4 bases from J, with 18 bases between. Per germline, CDR1 SGHRS and CDR2 YFSETQ. CDR3 DNA sequence: TGCGCCAGCTCCTGGACGGGAACCTCGTACAATGAGCAGTTCTTC. It is translated as CASSWTGTSYNEQFF.

The V and J genes are TRBV7-2 and TRBJ2-1, with 9 bases matching TRBD2. The CDR3 sequence is 17 residues long. Trimming cost V 5 bases and J 4 bases; bases outside gene matches: 12. Germline V CDR1 and CDR2: SGHTA, FQGNSA. The CDR3 reads CASSPWGSGRAYNEQFF. The DNA of the CDR3 is TGTGCCAGCAGCCCCTGGGGTAGCGGGAGAGCTTACAATGAGCAGTTCTTC.

The chain uses TRBV5-4 and TRBJ2-7; TRBD2 agrees at 10 bases. The CDR3 contains 18 residues. CDR1 and CDR2 from the germline V gene are SGHNT and YYREEE (reference sequence). V dropped 6 bases and J dropped 1; count of bases not matched to a gene: 16. The CDR3 DNA is TGTGCCAGCAACCCCGGAATTAGCGGGAGGTCCCCTTCCTACGAGCAGTACTTC. Protein product: CASNPGISGRSPSYEQYF.

The chain has TRBV28 and TRBJ2-5; 10 bases map to TRBD2. The length of the CDR3 is 15 residues. The ends lost 5 bases at V and 3 bases at J; junction bases unmatched: 6. The germline V gene encodes CDR1 MDHEN and CDR2 SYDVKM. CDR3 coding DNA: TGTGCCAGCAGTCCCTGGACTAGCGGCAAAGAGACCCAGTACTTC. It translates to CASSPWTSGKETQYF.

This clone was counted only a few times. This chain connects TRBV7-3 to TRBJ2-3; TRBD1 might be the D (5 bases). The V and J ends lost 0 bases and 0 bases respectively, with 16 bases between them. The CDR3 runs 18 residues. In germline, CDR1 is SGHTA, CDR2 FQGTGA. CDR3 region: CASSLTFQGSFSTDTQYF. In DNA, the CDR3 is TGTGCCAGCAGCTTAACGTTCCAGGGAAGCTTTAGCACAGATACGCAGTATTTT. Complete variable domain (other parts from reference TRBV7-3 and TRBJ2-3): GAGVSQTPSNKVTEKGKYVELRCDPISGHTALYWYRQSLGQGPEFLIYFQGTGAADDSGLPNDRFFAVRPEGSVSTLKIQRTERGDSAVYLCASSLTFQGSFSTDTQYFGPGTRLTVL.

The chain couples TRBV11-3 to TRBJ2-1; 13 bases agree with TRBD2. J lost 6 bases, V lost 5 bases, and 13 bases had no gene match. The CDR3 length is 18 residues. CDR1 is SGHNT, CDR2 YENEEA, per germline. The CDR3 loop is CASSPPGTSGMRGNEQFF. CDR3 bases: TGTGCCAGCAGCCCGCCAGGGACTAGCGGGATGAGGGGCAATGAGCAGTTCTTC.

DNA of the CDR3: TGTGCCACCAGCAGAGATCTGAGCGGGAGGACCGACGAGCAGTACTTC. Amino acid sequence: CATSRDLSGRTDEQYF. The chain employs TRBV15 and TRBJ2-7, with 9 bases identical to TRBD2. The CDR3 spans 16 residues. The V and J ends lost 0 bases and 5 bases, in that order; junction bases with no gene match: 8. The germline gives CDR1 LNHNV, CDR2 YYDKDF (reference sequence).

The gene calls are TRBV15 and TRBJ1-2, with TRBD1 identical over 7 bases. The CDR3 length is 14 residues. The V gene end was trimmed by 5 bases and the J gene end by 3 bases; junction bases not matched to a gene: 6. From germline, CDR1 is LNHNV and CDR2 YYDKDF (reference sequence). CDR3 nucleotides: TGTGCCACCAGCGGAAGGGACAGCCACTATGGCTACACCTTC. Protein sequence: CATSGRDSHYGYTF.

V usage is TRBV4-2 and J usage is TRBJ2-1; TRBD2 matches at 7 bases. Germline V gene lookup returns CDR1 LGHNA and CDR2 YNFKEQ. V trimming: 3 bases; J trimming: 7 bases; junction bases outside the gene matches: 9. The CDR3 length is 15 residues. The DNA for the CDR3 is TGTGCCAGCAGCCAGCCCGGGGGAGGGGAAAATGAGCAGTTCTTC. Amino acid sequence: CASSQPGGGENEQFF.

The gene calls are TRBV2 and TRBJ1-6; a possible D gene is TRBD1 (5 bases). The CDR3 consists of 13 residues. V was cut by 3 bases and J by 7 bases, with 7 bases left in between. Germline V gene lookup returns CDR1 SNHLY and CDR2 FYNNEI. This CDR3 reads CASSDRENSPLHF. The CDR3 DNA reads as TGTGCCAGCAGTGACAGGGAGAATTCACCCCTCCACTTT.

The CDR3, as DNA: TGTGCCACCAGCTCGGCAAGCCCCATTCAGCCCCAGCATTTT. This encodes CATSSASPIQPQHF. The chain uses TRBV15 and TRBJ1-5; unclear D gene. V was cut by 5 bases and J by 6 bases, with 14 bases left in between. Germline values: CDR1 LNHNV, CDR2 YYDKDF (reference sequence). The CDR3 runs to 14 residues.

The rearrangement uses TRBV28 and TRBJ1-4; tentatively, D is TRBD1 (6 bases). Germline CDR1 and CDR2: MDHEN and SYDVKM. Trimming cost V 6 bases and J 3 bases, with 14 bases left between them. The CDR3 length is 15 residues. The DNA for the CDR3 is TGTGCCAGCAGCAAACCAGGGGCTTCTAATGAAAAACTGTTTTTT. The encoded protein is CASSKPGASNEKLFF.

The V gene is TRBV30, the J gene TRBJ1-2; no definite D call. The germline gives CDR1 GTSNPN, CDR2 SVGIG (reference sequence). The CDR3 contains 12 residues. The germline V and J ends were trimmed by 5 bases and 4 bases, with 11 bases remaining between them. The CDR3 sequence: CAWGLGTYGYTF. As DNA, the CDR3 is TGTGCCTGGGGCTTGGGAACCTATGGCTACACCTTC.

The rearrangement links TRBV21-1 to TRBJ2-1; TRBD2, the D gene given by the table, was not confirmed from the DNA. TRBV21-1 is a pseudogene segment. This CDR3 contains 11 residues. CDR3 protein: CASIYPNEQFF. The CDR3 nucleotides read TGTGCCAGCATCTACCCCAATGAGCAGTTCTTC.

CDR3 residues: CSVAQGKAQHF. Here the CDR3 DNA reads TGCAGCGTTGCACAGGGCAAGGCCCAGCATTTT. The chain carries TRBV29-1 and TRBJ1-5, with D tentatively TRBD1 (6 bases). Germline loops: CDR1 SQVTM, CDR2 ANQGSEA. V lost 4 bases to trimming and J lost 11 bases, with 12 bases between them. CDR3 length: 11 amino acids.

J is TRBJ1-2 and V is TRBV5-6; D call uncertain. Trimming took off 0 bases at V and 2 bases at J, with 8 bases between the two ends. The CDR3 sequence is 14 residues long. Germline values: CDR1 SGHDT, CDR2 YYEEEE. CDR3 in amino acids: CASSLVLGNYGYTF. The CDR3 coding sequence is TGTGCCAGCAGCTTGGTTCTAGGAAACTATGGCTACACCTTC. Supplemented by reference TRBV5-6 and TRBJ1-2, the full variable domain reads DAGVTQSPTHLIKTRGQQVTLRCSPKSGHDTVSWYQQALGQGPQFIFQYYEEEERQRGNFPDRFSGHQFPNYSSELNVNALLLGDSALYLCASSLVLGNYGYTFGSGTRLTVV.

This clone was seen a single time. The chain couples TRBV7-3 to TRBJ2-3, with 11 bases matching TRBD2. V gave up 10 bases and J gave up 1 base; unmatched junction bases: 4. CDR3 size: 14 residues. Germline values: CDR1 SGHTA, CDR2 FQGTGA. CDR3 region: CATATSGGTDTQYF. The CDR3 nucleotides read TGTGCCACCGCGACTAGCGGGGGCACAGATACGCAGTATTTT.